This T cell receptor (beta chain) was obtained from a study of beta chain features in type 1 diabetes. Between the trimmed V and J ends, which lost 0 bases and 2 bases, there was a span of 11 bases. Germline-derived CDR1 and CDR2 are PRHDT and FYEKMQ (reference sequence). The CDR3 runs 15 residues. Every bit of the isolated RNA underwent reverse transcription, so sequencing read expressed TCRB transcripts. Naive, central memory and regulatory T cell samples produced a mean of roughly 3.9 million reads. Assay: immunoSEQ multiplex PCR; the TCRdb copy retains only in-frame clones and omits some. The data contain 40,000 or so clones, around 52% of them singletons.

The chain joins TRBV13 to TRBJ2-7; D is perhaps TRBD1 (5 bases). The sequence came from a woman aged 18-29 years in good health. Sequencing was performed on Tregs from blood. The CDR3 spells CASSLGLTATYEQYF. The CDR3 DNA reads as TGTGCCAGCAGCTTAGGACTGACAGCCACCTACGAGCAGTACTTC.